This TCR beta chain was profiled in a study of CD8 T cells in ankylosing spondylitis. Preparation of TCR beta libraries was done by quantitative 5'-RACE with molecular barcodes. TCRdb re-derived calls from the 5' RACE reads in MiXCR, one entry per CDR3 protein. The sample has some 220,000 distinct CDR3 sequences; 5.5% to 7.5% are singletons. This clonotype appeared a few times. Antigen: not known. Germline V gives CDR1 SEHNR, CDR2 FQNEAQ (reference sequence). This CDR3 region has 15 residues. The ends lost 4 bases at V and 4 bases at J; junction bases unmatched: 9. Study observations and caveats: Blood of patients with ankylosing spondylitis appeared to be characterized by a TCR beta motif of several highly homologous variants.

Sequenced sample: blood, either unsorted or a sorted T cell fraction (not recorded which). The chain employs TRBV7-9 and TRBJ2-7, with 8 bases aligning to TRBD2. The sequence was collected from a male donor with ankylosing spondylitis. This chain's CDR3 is CASSSSLREEYEQYF. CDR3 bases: TGTGCCAGCAGCTCCTCCCTGCGGGAGGAATACGAGCAGTACTTC.